Sequencing of this T cell receptor beta chain was carried out in a study of beta chain features in type 1 diabetes. Whole-study results and caveats: Researchers report that Type 1 diabetes patients had moderately but significantly shorter TCRB CDR3s across all four CD4+ subsets.

V trimming: 8 bases; J trimming: 6 bases; junction bases outside the gene matches: 10. CDR1 and CDR2 from the germline V gene are MNHEY and SVGAGI. This CDR3 is built from 14 residues. Sorted populations all exceeded 98% purity. This clone was detected a few times. Its specificity is not known. Reverse transcribing all isolated RNA meant expressed TCRB transcripts were sequenced. Assay: immunoSEQ multiplex PCR; the TCRdb copy retains only in-frame clones and omits some. The repertoire consists of about 640,000 clones, with over 10% occurring once and the leading ten covering roughly 0.11%. The TCR sequence derives from a man aged 25 to 45 with type 1 diabetes. Sequencing used naive CD4+ T cells from blood. The chain uses TRBV6-5 and TRBJ2-1; 7 bases are shared with TRBD2. The CDR3 reads CASRLAPAGNEQFF. CDR3 nucleotides: TGTGCCAGCCGACTAGCCCCCGCGGGCAATGAGCAGTTCTTC.